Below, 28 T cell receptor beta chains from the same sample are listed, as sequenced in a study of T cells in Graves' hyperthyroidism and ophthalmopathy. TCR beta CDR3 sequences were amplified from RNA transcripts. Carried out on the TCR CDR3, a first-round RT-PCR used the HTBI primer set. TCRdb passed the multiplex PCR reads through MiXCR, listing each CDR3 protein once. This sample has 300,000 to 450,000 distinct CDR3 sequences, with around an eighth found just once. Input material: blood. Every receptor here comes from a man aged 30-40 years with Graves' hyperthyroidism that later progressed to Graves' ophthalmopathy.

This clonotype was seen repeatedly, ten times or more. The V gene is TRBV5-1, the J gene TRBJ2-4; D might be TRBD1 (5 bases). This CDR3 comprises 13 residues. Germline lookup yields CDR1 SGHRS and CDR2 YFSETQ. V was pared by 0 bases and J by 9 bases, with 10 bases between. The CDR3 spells CASSLERGGIQYF. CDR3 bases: TGCGCCAGCAGCTTGGAAAGGGGTGGCATTCAGTACTTC.

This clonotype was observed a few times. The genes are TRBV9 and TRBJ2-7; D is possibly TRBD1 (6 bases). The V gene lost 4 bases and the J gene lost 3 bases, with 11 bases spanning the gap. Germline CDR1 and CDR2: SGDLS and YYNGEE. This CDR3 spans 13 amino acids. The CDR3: CASSPTGFYEQYF. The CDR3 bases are TGTGCCAGCAGCCCAACAGGGTTCTACGAGCAGTACTTC.

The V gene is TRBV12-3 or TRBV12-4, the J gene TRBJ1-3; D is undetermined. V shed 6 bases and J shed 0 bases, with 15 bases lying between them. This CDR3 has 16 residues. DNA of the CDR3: TGTGCCAGCAGCCCTGAGCGGGGATTCTCTGGAAACACCATATATTTT. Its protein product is CASSPERGFSGNTIYF.

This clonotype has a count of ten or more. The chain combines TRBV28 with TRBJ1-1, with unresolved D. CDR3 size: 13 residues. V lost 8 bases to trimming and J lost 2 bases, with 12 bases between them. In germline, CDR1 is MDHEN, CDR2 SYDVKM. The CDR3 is CASGRPVNTEAFF. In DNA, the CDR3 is TGTGCCAGCGGCCGGCCGGTAAACACTGAAGCTTTCTTT.

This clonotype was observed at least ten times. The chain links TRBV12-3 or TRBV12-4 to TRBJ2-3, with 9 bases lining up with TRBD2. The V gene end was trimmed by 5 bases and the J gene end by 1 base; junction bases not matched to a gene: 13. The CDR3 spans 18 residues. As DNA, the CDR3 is TGTGCCAGCAGTAGTGGCGGGAGGGCCGGTCCGCGCACAGATACGCAGTATTTT. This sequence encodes CASSSGGRAGPRTDTQYF.

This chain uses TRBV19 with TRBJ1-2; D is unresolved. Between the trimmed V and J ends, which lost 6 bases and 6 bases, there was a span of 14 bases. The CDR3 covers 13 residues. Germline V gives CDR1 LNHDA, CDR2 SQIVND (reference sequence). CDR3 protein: CASSVTHGDGYTF. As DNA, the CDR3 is TGTGCCAGTAGCGTAACTCATGGCGATGGCTACACCTTC.

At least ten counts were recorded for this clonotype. The CDR3 DNA reads as TGTGCCAGCTCGGGCGGTCCTAACTATGGCTACACCTTC. It encodes CASSGGPNYGYTF. The V gene is TRBV18, the J gene TRBJ1-2; D is undetermined. The CDR3 runs 13 residues. V was cut by 6 bases and J by 0 bases, with 8 bases left in between. Germline-derived CDR1 and CDR2 are KGHSH and LQKENI.

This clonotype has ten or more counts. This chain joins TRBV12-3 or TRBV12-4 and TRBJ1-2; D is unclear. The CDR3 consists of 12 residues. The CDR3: CATSRGSYGYTF. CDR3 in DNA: TGTGCTACCTCGCGAGGCAGTTATGGCTACACCTTC.

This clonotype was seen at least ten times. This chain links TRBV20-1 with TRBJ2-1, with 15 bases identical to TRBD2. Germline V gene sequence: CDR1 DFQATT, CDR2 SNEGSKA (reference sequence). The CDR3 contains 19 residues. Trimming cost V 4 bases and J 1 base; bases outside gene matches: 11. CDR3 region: CSATAGLAGGERSYNEQFF. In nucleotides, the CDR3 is TGCAGTGCTACAGCGGGACTAGCGGGGGGAGAACGTTCCTACAATGAGCAGTTCTTC.

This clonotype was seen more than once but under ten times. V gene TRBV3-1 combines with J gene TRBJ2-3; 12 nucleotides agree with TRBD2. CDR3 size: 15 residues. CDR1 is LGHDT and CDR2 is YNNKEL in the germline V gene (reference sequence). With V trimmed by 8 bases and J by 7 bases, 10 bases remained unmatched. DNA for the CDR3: TGTGCCAGCGAACAGTCTAGCGGGGGGGGAAATACGCAGTATTTT. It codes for CASEQSSGGGNTQYF.

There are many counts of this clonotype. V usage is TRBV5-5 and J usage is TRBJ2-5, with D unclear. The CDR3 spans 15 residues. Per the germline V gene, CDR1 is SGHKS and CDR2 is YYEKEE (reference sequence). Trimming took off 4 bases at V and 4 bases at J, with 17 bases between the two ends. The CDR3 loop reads CASSGNGLVGETQYF. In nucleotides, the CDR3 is TGTGCCAGCAGCGGAAATGGGCTAGTGGGAGAGACCCAGTACTTC.

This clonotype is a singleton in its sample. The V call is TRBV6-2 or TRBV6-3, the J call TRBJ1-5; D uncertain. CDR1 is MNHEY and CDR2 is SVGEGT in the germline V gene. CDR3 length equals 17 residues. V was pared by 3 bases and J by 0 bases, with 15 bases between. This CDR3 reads CASSYAQTVNSNQPQHF. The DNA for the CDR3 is TGTGCCAGCAGTTATGCGCAGACGGTAAATAGCAATCAGCCCCAGCATTTT.

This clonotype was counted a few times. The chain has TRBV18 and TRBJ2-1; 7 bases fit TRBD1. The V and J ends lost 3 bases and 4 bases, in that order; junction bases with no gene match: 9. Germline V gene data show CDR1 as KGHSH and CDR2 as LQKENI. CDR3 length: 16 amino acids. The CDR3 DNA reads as TGTGCCAGCTCACCGCTAGACAGGGCGAATTACAATGAGCAGTTCTTC. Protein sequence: CASSPLDRANYNEQFF. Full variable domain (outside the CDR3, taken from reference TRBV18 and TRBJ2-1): NAGVMQNPRHLVRRRGQEARLRCSPMKGHSHVYWYRQLPEEGLKFMVYLQKENIIDESGMPKERFSAEFPKEGPSILRIQQVVRGDSAAYFCASSPLDRANYNEQFFGPGTRLTVL.

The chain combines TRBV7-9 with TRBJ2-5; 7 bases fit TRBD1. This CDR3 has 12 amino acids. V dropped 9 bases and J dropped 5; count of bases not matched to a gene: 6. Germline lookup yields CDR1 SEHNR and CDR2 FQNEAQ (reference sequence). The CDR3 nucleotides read TGTGCCAGTTCGGACAGGTCGGAGACCCAGTACTTC. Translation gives CASSDRSETQYF. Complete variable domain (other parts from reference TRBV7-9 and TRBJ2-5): DTGVSQNPRHKITKRGQNVTFRCDPISEHNRLYWYRQTLGQGPEFLTYFQNEAQLEKSRLLSDRFSAERPKGSFSTLEIQRTEQGDSAMYLCASSDRSETQYFGPGTRLLVL.

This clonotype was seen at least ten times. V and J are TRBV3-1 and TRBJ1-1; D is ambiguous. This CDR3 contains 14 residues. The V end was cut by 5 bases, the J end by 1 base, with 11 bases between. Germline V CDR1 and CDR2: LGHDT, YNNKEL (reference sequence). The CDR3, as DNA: TGTGCCAGCAGCGTAGTCTTGGGGAACACTGAAGCTTTCTTT. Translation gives CASSVVLGNTEAFF.

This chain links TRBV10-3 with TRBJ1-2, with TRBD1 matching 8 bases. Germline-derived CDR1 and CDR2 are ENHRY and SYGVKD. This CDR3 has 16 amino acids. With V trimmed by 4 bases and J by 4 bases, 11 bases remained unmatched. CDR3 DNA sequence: TGTGCCATCAGTGCCATAATTGACAGGGGAGGCTATGGCTACACCTTC. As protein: CAISAIIDRGGYGYTF.

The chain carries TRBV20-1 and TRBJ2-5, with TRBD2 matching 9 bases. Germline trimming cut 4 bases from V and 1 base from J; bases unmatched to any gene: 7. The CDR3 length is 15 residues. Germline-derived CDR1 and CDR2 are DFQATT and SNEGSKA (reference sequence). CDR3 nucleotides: TGCAGTGCTATGCTAGCGGGGATACCCCAAGAGACCCAGTACTTC. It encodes CSAMLAGIPQETQYF.

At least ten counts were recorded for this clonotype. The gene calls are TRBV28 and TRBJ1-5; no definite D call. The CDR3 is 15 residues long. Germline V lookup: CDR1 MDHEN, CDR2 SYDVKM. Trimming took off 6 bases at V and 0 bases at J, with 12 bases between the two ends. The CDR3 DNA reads TGTGCCAGCAGACGAGACAACTATAGCAATCAGCCCCAGCATTTT. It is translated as CASRRDNYSNQPQHF.

CDR3 nucleotides: TGCGCCAGCAGTGGGCTCCGGGGGCGGTCTGAGACCCAGTACTTC. It specifies CASSGLRGRSETQYF. The chain is built from TRBV10-1 and TRBJ2-5; D may correspond to TRBD1 or TRBD2 (6 bases each). Looked up from germline, CDR1 is WNHNN and CDR2 is SYGVQD (reference sequence). V lost 4 bases and J 5 bases, leaving 17 bases between the germline ends. The CDR3 covers 15 residues.

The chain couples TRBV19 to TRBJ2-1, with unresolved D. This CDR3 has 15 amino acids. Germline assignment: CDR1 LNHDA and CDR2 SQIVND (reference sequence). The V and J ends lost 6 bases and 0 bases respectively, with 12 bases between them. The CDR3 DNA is TGTGCCAGTAGGAAGACATCGACCTCCTACAATGAGCAGTTCTTC. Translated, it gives CASRKTSTSYNEQFF. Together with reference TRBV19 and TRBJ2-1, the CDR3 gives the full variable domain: DGGITQSPKYLFRKEGQNVTLSCEQNLNHDAMYWYRQDPGQGLRLIYYSQIVNDFQKGDIAEGYSVSREKKESFPLTVTSAQKNPTAFYLCASRKTSTSYNEQFFGPGTRLTVL.

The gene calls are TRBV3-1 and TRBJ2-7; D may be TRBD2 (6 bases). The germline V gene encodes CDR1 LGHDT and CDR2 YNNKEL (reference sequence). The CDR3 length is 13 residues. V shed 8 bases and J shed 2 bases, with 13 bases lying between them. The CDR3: CASGLGGAYEQYF. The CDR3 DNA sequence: TGTGCCAGCGGCCTTGGAGGGGCCTACGAGCAGTACTTC.

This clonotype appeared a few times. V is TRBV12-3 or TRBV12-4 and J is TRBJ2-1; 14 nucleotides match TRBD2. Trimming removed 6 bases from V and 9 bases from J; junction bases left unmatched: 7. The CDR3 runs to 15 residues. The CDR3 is CASRLGTSGGGEQFF. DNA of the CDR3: TGTGCCAGCAGACTTGGGACTAGCGGGGGTGGTGAGCAGTTCTTC.

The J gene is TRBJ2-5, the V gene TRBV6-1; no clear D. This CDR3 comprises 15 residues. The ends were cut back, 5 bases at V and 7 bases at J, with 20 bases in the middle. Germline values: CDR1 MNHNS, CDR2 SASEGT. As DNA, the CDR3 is TGTGCCAGCAGTTCGATTGGCGATCCCAAGGGGACCCAGTACTTC. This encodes CASSSIGDPKGTQYF.

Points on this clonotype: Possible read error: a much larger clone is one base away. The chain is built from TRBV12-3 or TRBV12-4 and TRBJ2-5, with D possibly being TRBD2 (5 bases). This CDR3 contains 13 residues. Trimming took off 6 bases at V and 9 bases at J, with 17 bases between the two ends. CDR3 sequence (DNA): TGTGCCAGCAGCCCGAGTAGCGCCGGGGCCCAGTACTTC. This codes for CASSPSSAGAQYF.

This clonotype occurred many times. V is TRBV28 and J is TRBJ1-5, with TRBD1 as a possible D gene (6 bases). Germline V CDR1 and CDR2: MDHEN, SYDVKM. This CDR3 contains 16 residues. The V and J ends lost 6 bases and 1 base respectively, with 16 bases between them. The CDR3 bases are TGTGCCAGCAGGCAGGGGAAGTTTCGGAGCAATCAGCCCCAGCATTTT. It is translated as CASRQGKFRSNQPQHF.

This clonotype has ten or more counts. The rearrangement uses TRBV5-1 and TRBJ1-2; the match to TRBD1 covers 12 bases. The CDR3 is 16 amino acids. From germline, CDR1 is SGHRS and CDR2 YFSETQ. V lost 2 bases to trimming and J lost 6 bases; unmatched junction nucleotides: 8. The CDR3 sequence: CASSFTLRDRGHGYTF. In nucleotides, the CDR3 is TGCGCCAGCAGCTTTACCCTCCGGGACAGGGGGCATGGCTACACCTTC.

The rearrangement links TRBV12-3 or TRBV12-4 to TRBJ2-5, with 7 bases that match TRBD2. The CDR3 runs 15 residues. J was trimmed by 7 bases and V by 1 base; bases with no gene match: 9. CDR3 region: CASSLGRGFQRTQYF. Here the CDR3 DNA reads TGTGCCAGCAGTTTAGGGCGGGGGTTCCAGCGGACCCAGTACTTC.

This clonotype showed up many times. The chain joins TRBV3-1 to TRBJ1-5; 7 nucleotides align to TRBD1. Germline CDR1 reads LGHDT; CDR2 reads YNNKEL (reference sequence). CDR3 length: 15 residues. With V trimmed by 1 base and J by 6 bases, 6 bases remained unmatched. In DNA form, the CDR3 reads TGTGCCAGCAGCCAAGGGACAGGAGCGGGTCAGCCCCAGCATTTT. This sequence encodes CASSQGTGAGQPQHF.